This T cell receptor (beta chain) derives from a study of T cell repertoires in cytomegalovirus infection (dated by TCRdb to 2018 to 2020). Study-wide context: Because public TCR beta signatures pointed to carriage of CMV infection together with the matching HLA type, the HLA type of each donor mattered for the analysis. Study-wide conclusions, independent of this receptor: The ex vivo response was dominated by HLA-C-restricted CMV-specific TCR beta clonotypes, which also provided the single most frequent clonotype in two of eight donors. Cumulative frequency of public TCR beta family members discriminated carriers of CMV infection plus the relevant HLA type in this cohort and an independent roughly 320-donor cohort.

Sequences MGHRA (CDR1) and YSYEKL (CDR2) are obtained from the germline V gene. The CDR3 runs 17 amino acids, cysteine and phenylalanine included. The read is trimmed to its CDR3 DNA, 51 bases read in frame from base 1. This clonotype was recorded a few times. Its antigen target is currently unknown. The junction does not match germline at one end; this may be a read error. The listed sequencing device is Illumina HiSeq 1500. TCRdb handled the public reads itself, with Q25 trimming in fastp and clone calling in MiXCR, and kept productive beta chains. Here each entry gathers all rows of one CDR3 protein and keeps the most common genes and DNA. The sample table records approximately 400,000 distinct CDR3 sequences; 31% of these occur just once. About 13% of the sample is held by the ten biggest clonotypes.

Sequencing was done on a sample of PBMCs. The receptor was derived from a human donor in good health (CMV status not recorded). Some clones in this sample may be carry-over from other donors' samples. The chain was built from TRBV4-1 and TRBJ2-1; TRBD2 might be the D gene, on 7 matching bases. The CDR3: CASSQERGGGPYNEQFF. The DNA sequence is given as TGTGCCAGCAGCCAAGAGAGGGGGGGGGGGCCTTACAATGAGCAGTTCTTC.